This T cell receptor (beta chain) derives from a study of blood T cell repertoires in COVID-19. Study-level information: The origin of the acute and convalescent COVID-19 samples was the United States, Italy and Spain.

Study processing details: Using reference gene primer amplification, nucleated cell counts were estimated. TCRdb's copy holds only in-frame clones and misses some; the assay was immunoSEQ multiplex PCR. V, J and clone size are taken as reported in that table, and D and trimming were inferred from the DNA itself. The table lists a few hundred thousand clones, approximately 92% of them singletons, with roughly 20% in the top ten. Residents of 24 US areas, aged roughly 18 to 89 years, made up the participants. For recovered donors of Cohort 3, there were two negative PCRs, clearance, or symptom resolution. Trimming removed 4 bases from V and 3 bases from J; junction bases left unmatched: 5. Germline V gene data show CDR1 as MNHEY and CDR2 as SVGEGT. The CDR3 is made up of 15 amino acids.

This TCR was recovered from a woman aged 25 to 45 who had recovered from COVID-19. The chain joins TRBV6-2 or TRBV6-3 to TRBJ2-3; 9 bases map to TRBD2. The sample was PBMCs or T cells enriched from blood (not recorded which). CDR3 nucleotide sequence: TGTGCCAGCAGTTCACCGGGACTAGCAACAGATACGCAGTATTTT. Protein: CASSSPGLATDTQYF.